One sample yielded the 14 T cell receptor beta chains listed below, sequenced in a study of PD-L1 blockade in urothelial cancer (dated by TCRdb to between 2016 and 2019). Library construction relied on the immunoSEQ multiplex PCR assay. TCRdb mirrors the immuneACCESS table, restricted to in-frame sequences. Some clones are absent from its copies; in checked studies, under half trace to an unresolved V gene, and the reason for the others is unknown. For this sample the table gives about 48,000 clones, of which about 82% were detected only once. The top ten hold approximately 8.2% of the sample. The sample's time point label is to be understood as: peripheral blood 6 weeks after treatment start. The sequences come from PBMCs, collected around atezolizumab (anti-PD-L1) treatment. The receptors shown here come from a man in his 70s with urothelial cancer.

The gene calls are TRBV11-1 and TRBJ2-7, with 9 bases lining up with TRBD2. CDR1 is SGHAT and CDR2 is FQDESV in the germline V gene (reference sequence). This CDR3 has 16 residues. The junction had 7 bases not matched to a gene; V was cut back by 1 base and J by 3 bases. The CDR3 coding sequence is TGTGCCAGCAGCTTAGGGAGACTAGCGGCCCTCTACGAGCAGTACTTC. This gives the protein CASSLGRLAALYEQYF.

J is TRBJ1-4 and V is TRBV18; 12 bases match TRBD1. Trimming removed 0 bases from V and 4 bases from J; junction bases left unmatched: 6. The germline V gene encodes CDR1 KGHSH and CDR2 LQKENI. This CDR3 has 18 residues. The CDR3 nucleotides are TGTGCCAGCTCACCACCCGGGACAGGGGGCCGTAGTAATGAAAAACTGTTTTTT. It encodes CASSPPGTGGRSNEKLFF. The whole variable domain, remainder taken from reference TRBV18 and TRBJ1-4, is NAGVMQNPRHLVRRRGQEARLRCSPMKGHSHVYWYRQLPEEGLKFMVYLQKENIIDESGMPKERFSAEFPKEGPSILRIQQVVRGDSAAYFCASSPPGTGGRSNEKLFFGSGTQLSVL.

The V and J genes are TRBV5-5 and TRBJ2-7; D unclear. The V and J ends lost 0 bases and 5 bases respectively, with 9 bases between them. This CDR3 is built from 13 residues. Per germline, CDR1 SGHKS and CDR2 YYEKEE (reference sequence). CDR3 sequence: CASSLGLVHEQYF. The CDR3 DNA reads TGTGCCAGCAGCTTGGGCCTAGTCCACGAGCAGTACTTC.

The V call is TRBV10-3, the J call TRBJ2-4, with 11 bases identical to TRBD1. The CDR3 has 14 amino acids. Germline trimming cut 3 bases from V and 7 bases from J; bases unmatched to any gene: 2. Germline lookup yields CDR1 ENHRY and CDR2 SYGVKD. CDR3 bases: TGTGCCATCAGTGATGGGACAGGGGGGAACATTCAGTACTTC. It specifies CAISDGTGGNIQYF.

The chain links TRBV27 to TRBJ2-7, with 11 nucleotides matching TRBD2. The length of the CDR3 is 16 residues. Germline V gene sequence: CDR1 MNHEY, CDR2 SMNVEV (reference sequence). The J segment lost 1 base and the V segment lost 6 bases, leaving 8 bases of the junction unmatched. The CDR3 DNA is TGTGCCAGCAGCCCTCGGACTAGCGGGCCTTCCTACGAGCAGTACTTC. Its protein is CASSPRTSGPSYEQYF.

V is TRBV28 and J is TRBJ2-7; TRBD1 matches 7 bases. Trimming took 2 bases from V and 7 from J; bases not matched to a gene: 2. The CDR3 has 12 residues. Per the germline V gene, CDR1 is MDHEN and CDR2 is SYDVKM. The CDR3 here is CASSLQGDEQYF. In DNA, the CDR3 is TGTGCCAGCAGTTTACAGGGGGATGAGCAGTACTTC.

Only a few counts were recorded for this clone. V usage is TRBV5-6 and J usage is TRBJ1-2; TRBD1 matches at 8 bases. Germline-derived CDR1 and CDR2 are SGHDT and YYEEEE. Losses at the gene ends were 4 bases for V and 3 bases for J; bases not matched to a gene: 11. The CDR3 spans 16 residues. This CDR3 reads CASSPAGQDHYYGYTF. The CDR3 DNA reads as TGTGCCAGCAGCCCGGCGGGACAGGATCACTACTATGGCTACACCTTC.

CDR3 amino acids: CASSQAVPYEQYF. The CDR3 region has the DNA TGCGCCAGCAGCCAGGCTGTCCCCTACGAGCAGTACTTC. The chain links TRBV4-1 to TRBJ2-7; D uncertain. Germline values: CDR1 MGHRA, CDR2 YSYEKL. The V and J ends lost 3 bases and 2 bases respectively, with 8 bases between them. This CDR3 has 13 residues.

This clone was seen a handful of times. The V call is TRBV4-2, the J call TRBJ2-7; 8 bases line up with TRBD2. V lost 4 bases, J lost 0 bases, and 5 bases stayed unmatched. The CDR3 contains 15 residues. The germline V gene has CDR1 LGHNA and CDR2 YNFKEQ. CDR3: CASSRGSGSSYEQYF. The CDR3 DNA follows: TGTGCCAGCAGCCGCGGAAGCGGGAGCTCCTACGAGCAGTACTTC.

This clone was seen a few times. The chain is built from TRBV6-4 and TRBJ2-3; maybe TRBD1 (7 bases). CDR3 length equals 15 residues. Trimming stripped 4 bases from V and 2 bases from J, with 13 bases between. Germline CDR1 MRHNA, CDR2 SNTAGT. Here the CDR3 DNA reads TGTGCCAGCAGTGGGACAGGCGGGGACACAGATACGCAGTATTTT. This encodes CASSGTGGDTDTQYF.

This chain uses TRBV2 with TRBJ1-3, with TRBD1 matching over 7 bases. The length of the CDR3 is 15 residues. CDR1 and CDR2 (germline): SNHLY, FYNNEI. J lost 0 bases, V lost 4 bases, and 3 bases had no gene match. In DNA form, the CDR3 reads TGTGCCAGCAGTGGAACAGGGGTCTCTGGAAACACCATATATTTT. Encoded protein: CASSGTGVSGNTIYF.

The chain combines TRBV30 with TRBJ2-1, with TRBD2 as a possible D gene (6 bases). Germline CDR1 and CDR2: GTSNPN and SVGIG (reference sequence). The CDR3 runs 13 residues. The V end lost 3 bases, the J end lost 1 base, and 7 bases lay between the germline ends. The CDR3: CAWSGTSYNEQFF. The CDR3 DNA sequence: TGTGCCTGGAGCGGGACTTCCTACAATGAGCAGTTCTTC. Drawing the rest from reference TRBV30 and TRBJ2-1, the complete variable domain is SQTIHQWPATLVQPVGSPLSLECTVEGTSNPNLYWYRQAAGRGLQLLFYSVGIGQISSEVPQNLSASRPQDRQFILSSKKLLLSDSGFYLCAWSGTSYNEQFFGPGTRLTVL.

This chain uses TRBV5-4 with TRBJ2-1; 13 bases agree with TRBD2. The germline V gene has CDR1 SGHNT and CDR2 YYREEE (reference sequence). V dropped 3 bases and J dropped 3; count of bases not matched to a gene: 3. The CDR3 totals 16 residues. CDR3 DNA: TGTGCCAGCAGCTCGGGGACTAGCGGGAACTACAATGAGCAGTTCTTC. Its translation is CASSSGTSGNYNEQFF.

The genes are TRBV2 and TRBJ2-3, with TRBD2 identical over 9 bases. Losses at the gene ends were 5 bases for V and 2 bases for J; bases not matched to a gene: 2. CDR1 and CDR2 (germline): SNHLY, FYNNEI. The CDR3 loop spans 14 amino acids. The CDR3 sequence is CASSRGRVTDTQYF. DNA for the CDR3: TGTGCCAGCAGTCGCGGGAGGGTCACAGATACGCAGTATTTT.